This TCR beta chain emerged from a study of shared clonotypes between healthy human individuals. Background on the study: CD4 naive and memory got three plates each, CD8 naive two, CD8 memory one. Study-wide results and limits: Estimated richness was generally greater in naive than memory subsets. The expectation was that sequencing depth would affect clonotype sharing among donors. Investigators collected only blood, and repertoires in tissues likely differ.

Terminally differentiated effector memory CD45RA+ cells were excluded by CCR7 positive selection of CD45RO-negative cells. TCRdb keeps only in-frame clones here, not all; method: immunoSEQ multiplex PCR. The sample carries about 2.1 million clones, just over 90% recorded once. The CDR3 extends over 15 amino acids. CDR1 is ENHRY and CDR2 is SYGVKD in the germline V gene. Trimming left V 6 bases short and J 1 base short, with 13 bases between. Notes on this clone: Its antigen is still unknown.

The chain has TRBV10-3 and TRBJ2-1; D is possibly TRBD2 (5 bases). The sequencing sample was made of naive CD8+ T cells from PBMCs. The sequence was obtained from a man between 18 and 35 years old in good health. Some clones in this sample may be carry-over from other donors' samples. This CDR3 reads CAIRQAALSYNEQFF. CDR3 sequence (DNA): TGTGCCATCAGACAAGCGGCCCTGTCCTACAATGAGCAGTTCTTC.